A selection of T cell receptor beta chains follows, all from one sample in a study of PD-L1 blockade in urothelial cancer. Sequencing was performed with immunoSEQ multiplex PCR; in TCRdb, only in-frame clones are kept and a portion is missing. Among 95,000 or so clones listed, around nine tenths were seen once. The sample in question was PBMCs, obtained around atezolizumab (anti-PD-L1) treatment. Every receptor here comes from a man in his 60s with urothelial cancer. Each CDR3 is given with its conserved first and last residue. Clone size, where shown, is once, few, many, or a class for clones that have expanded.

v_gene	abundance	j_gene	CDR3aa
TRBV18	NA	TRBJ2-2	CASSPQGPANTGELFF
TRBV28	NA	TRBJ2-2	CASSLGQGFPGELFF
TRBV5-1	NA	TRBJ1-6	CASSLGQLTVNSPLHF
TRBV7-3	NA	TRBJ2-5	CASSLLGQPQETQYF
TRBV6-5	NA	TRBJ2-3	CASSYSRPGRDTQYF
TRBV7-2	NA	TRBJ1-3	CASSLTGANTIYF
TRBV30	few	TRBJ2-1	CAWSSLGAAYNEQFF
TRBV5-5	NA	TRBJ2-2	CASSLGDSLTGELFF
TRBV7-8	NA	TRBJ1-4	CASSSQGAGDEKLFF
TRBV7-2	NA	TRBJ1-3	CASSLAATSGNTIYF
TRBV7-3	NA	TRBJ2-7	CASSPQPGLGVEQYF
TRBV5-1	NA	TRBJ2-5	CASSPGTPAQETQYF
TRBV4-1	few	TRBJ2-7	CASSPGGSGYEQYF
TRBV7-3	few	TRBJ1-1	CASSPTGNTEAFF
TRBV4-3	NA	TRBJ2-2	CASSSGGGLPGELFF
TRBV28	NA	TRBJ2-1	CASALAADNEQFF
TRBV11-2	NA	TRBJ2-7	CASSYYRVHEQYF
TRBV5-1	NA	TRBJ2-7	CASSLTGGVDEQYF
TRBV10-1	NA	TRBJ1-2	CASSVDRDYGYTF
TRBV5-4	NA	TRBJ2-1	CASKGQGYNEQFF
TRBV15	NA	TRBJ2-5	CATSRDLGGETQYF
TRBV18	few	TRBJ1-2	CASSLGQGNGYTF
TRBV5-1	once	TRBJ2-7	CASSRTSGESSYEQYF
TRBV2	NA	TRBJ2-3	CASSEGLVGTDTQYF
TRBV5-1	NA	TRBJ1-4	CASSLKVGGAGEKLFF
TRBV7-9	NA	TRBJ1-2	CASSLSGTSYGYTF
TRBV2	NA	TRBJ1-2	CASSEGGAANYGYTF
TRBV30	NA	TRBJ1-1	CAWSELAGGRSTEAFF
TRBV7-9	NA	TRBJ1-4	CASSLRQNRAEKLFF
TRBV5-6	once	TRBJ2-1	CASSFGAANGEQFF
TRBV10-1	NA	TRBJ2-7	CASGTGSEQYF
TRBV29-1	NA	TRBJ2-2	CSGEGTGAPGELFF
TRBV5-1	NA	TRBJ1-4	CASSLMSNEKLFF
TRBV5-6	NA	TRBJ2-5	CASSVGQSLETQYF
TRBV6-1	NA	TRBJ2-3	CASSETGTSGGWDTQYF
TRBV7-2	NA	TRBJ2-1	CASSTGTGGVNEQFF
TRBV28	NA	TRBJ2-7	CASTSTGTGSDYEQYF
TRBV6-1	NA	TRBJ1-2	CASQGTDRGDGYTF
TRBV7-2	NA	TRBJ2-5	CASSLTGGQETQYF
TRBV6-1	NA	TRBJ1-3	CASSDPEGVLDGNTIYF
TRBV19	NA	TRBJ2-3	CASRQQGADTQYF
TRBV10-3	NA	TRBJ2-7	CAIRDTGKGLYF
TRBV9	NA	TRBJ1-2	CASSVDPGTDYGYTF
TRBV27	NA	TRBJ2-3	CASRLTGLGADTQYF
TRBV11-3	NA	TRBJ2-1	CASSPSRVNEQFF
TRBV7-2	NA	TRBJ2-6	CASSPDRLGANVLTF